The rows below give T cell receptor beta chains drawn from one sample of a study of T cells in localized non-small cell lung cancer. Here immunoSEQ multiplex PCR was the method, and the copy in TCRdb shows in-frame clones only, minus some. The table shows roughly 34,000 clones, with 80% to 90% occurring only once. Source: peripheral blood, taken before any cancer treatment. Receptors originate from a male donor aged 60 or older with stage III lung adenocarcinoma. The CDR3 runs from the conserved cysteine through the conserved F or W. D genes are given only for firm matches. For some rows the clone size is stated as once, few or many, or as a class when expanded; others skip it.

J gene	D gene	clone size	V gene	CDR3 DNA	CDR3 protein
TRBJ1-2	.	.	TRBV5-4	TGTGCCAGCAGCACTCCGGGACTCCAGCTGGGTGGCTACACCTTC	CASSTPGLQLGGYTF
TRBJ2-3	.	.	TRBV7-2	TGTGCCAGCAGTCCCTCGATTCCAGATACGCAGTATTTT	CASSPSIPDTQYF
TRBJ1-3	.	once	TRBV4-1	TGCGCCAGCAGCCAAGACGCGCCCTTAAACACCATATATTTT	CASSQDAPLNTIYF
TRBJ2-7	.	.	TRBV5-1	TGCGCCAGCAGCCCCGGGACAACCTCCTACGAGCAGTACTTC	CASSPGTTSYEQYF
TRBJ2-5	.	.	TRBV7-2	TGTGCCAGCAGCTTAGGTCTGGAACAGAACGAAGAGACCCAGTACTTC	CASSLGLEQNEETQYF
TRBJ2-1	.	.	TRBV20-1	TGCAGTGCTAGGGGACTGGATGAGCAGTTCTTC	CSARGLDEQFF
TRBJ1-4	.	.	TRBV5-1	TGCGCCAGCAGCTTACAGGGTGGCGGAAATGAAAAACTGTTTTTT	CASSLQGGGNEKLFF
TRBJ1-2	TRBD1	.	TRBV9	TGTGCCAGCAGCGTATCAGTAGGACAGGCCAACTATGGCTACACCTTC	CASSVSVGQANYGYTF
TRBJ2-7	.	few	TRBV10-2	TGCGCCAGCAACGTGAACATCAACTACGAGCAGTACTTC	CASNVNINYEQYF
TRBJ2-1	TRBD2	.	TRBV7-6	TGTGCCAGCAGCAACAAACTACTAGCGGGAGGTACGAATGAGCAGTTCTTC	CASSNKLLAGGTNEQFF
TRBJ1-6	.	.	TRBV2	TGTGCCAGCAGTGACAGGAGGGATTCACCCCTCCACTTT	CASSDRRDSPLHF
TRBJ1-3	.	.	TRBV9	TGTGCCAGCAGCTTAGGACTCTCTGGAAACACCATATATTTT	CASSLGLSGNTIYF
TRBJ2-2	TRBD1	.	TRBV10-3	TGTGCCATCAGTGCAATGGGGGACAGGTTAACCGGGGAGCTGTTTTTT	CAISAMGDRLTGELFF
TRBJ2-2	TRBD1	.	TRBV18	TGTGCCAGCACCGGTTCACAGGGGACCGGGGAGCTGTTTTTT	CASTGSQGTGELFF
TRBJ2-3	TRBD2	.	TRBV5-1	TGCGCCAGCAGCAGAAACAGCGGGGAAGATACGCAGTATTTT	CASSRNSGEDTQYF